Sequencing of this TCR beta chain was carried out in a study of T cells in Graves' hyperthyroidism and ophthalmopathy. At the level of the study: Any treatment followed the collection of peripheral blood at initial diagnosis.

This clonotype was found many times. Amplification of TCR beta CDR3 regions used RNA as the template. Using the HTBI primer set, a first-round RT-PCR was run on the TCR CDR3. TCRdb re-called the multiplex PCR reads with MiXCR, one entry per CDR3 protein. Of approximately 610,000 distinct CDR3 sequences in the sample, roughly 14% were seen once. The germline gives CDR1 SGHVS, CDR2 FNYEAQ. Trimming removed 3 bases from V and 1 base from J; junction bases left unmatched: 2. This CDR3 region has 15 residues. This chain joins TRBV7-6 and TRBJ2-5, with 10 bases matching TRBD1. Specimen: blood. This TCR was sampled from a woman between 35 and 50 years old with Graves' ophthalmopathy. The DNA of the CDR3 is TGTGCCAGCAGCTTGACAGGGGGCCGCCAAGAGACCCAGTACTTC. Translating it yields CASSLTGGRQETQYF.